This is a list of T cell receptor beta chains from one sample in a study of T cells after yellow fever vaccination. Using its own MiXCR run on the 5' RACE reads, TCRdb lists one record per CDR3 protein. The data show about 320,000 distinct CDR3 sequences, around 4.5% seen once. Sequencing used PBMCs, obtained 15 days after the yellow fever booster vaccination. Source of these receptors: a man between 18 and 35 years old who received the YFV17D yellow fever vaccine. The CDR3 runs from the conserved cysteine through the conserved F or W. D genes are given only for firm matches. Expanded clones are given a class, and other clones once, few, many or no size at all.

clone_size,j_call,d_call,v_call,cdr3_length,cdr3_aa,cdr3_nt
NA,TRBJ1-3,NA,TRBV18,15,CASSQSTGGGNTIYF,TGTGCCAGCTCACAATCAACCGGGGGCGGAAACACCATATATTTT
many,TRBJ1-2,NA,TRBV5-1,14,CASSARAGVEGYTF,TGCGCCAGCAGCGCCCGAGCGGGGGTGGAAGGCTACACCTTC
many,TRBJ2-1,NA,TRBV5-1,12,CASSSQANEQFF,TGCGCCAGCAGCTCCCAGGCCAATGAGCAGTTCTTC
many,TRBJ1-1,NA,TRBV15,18,CATSRSRAPKAVNTEAFF,TGTGCCACCAGCAGATCTAGGGCCCCGAAGGCGGTGAACACTGAAGCTTTCTTT
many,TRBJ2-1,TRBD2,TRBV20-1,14,CSASYSGGNGEQFF,TGCAGTGCTAGCTATAGCGGGGGGAATGGTGAGCAGTTCTTC
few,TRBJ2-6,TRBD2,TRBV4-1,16,CASSQDRGVGANVLTF,TGCGCCAGCAGCCAAGATCGGGGGGTTGGGGCCAACGTCCTGACTTTC
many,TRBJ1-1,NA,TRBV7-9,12,CASSLAPTEAFF,TGTGCCAGCAGCTTAGCGCCCACTGAAGCTTTCTTT
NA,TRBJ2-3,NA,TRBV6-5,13,CATGLVTTDTQYF,TGTGCCACCGGGTTGGTTACCACAGATACGCAGTATTTT
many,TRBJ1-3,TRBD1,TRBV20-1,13,CSARTGYGNTIYF,TGCAGTGCGAGGACAGGTTACGGAAACACCATATATTTT
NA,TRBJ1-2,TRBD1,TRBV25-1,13,CASSPQGADGYTF,TGTGCCAGCAGCCCGCAGGGGGCTGATGGCTACACCTTC
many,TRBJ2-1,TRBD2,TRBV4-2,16,CASSQALAVPYNEQFF,TGTGCCAGCAGCCAAGCACTAGCGGTGCCCTACAATGAGCAGTTCTTC
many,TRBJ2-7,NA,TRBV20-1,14,CSAARSPDSYEQYF,TGCAGTGCCGCCCGGTCCCCCGACTCCTACGAGCAGTACTTC
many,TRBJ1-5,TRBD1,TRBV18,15,CASSHRGQSNQPQHF,TGTGCCAGCTCACACAGGGGGCAGAGCAATCAGCCCCAGCATTTT
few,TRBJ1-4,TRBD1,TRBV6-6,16,CASSRDRDRSIEKLFF,TGTGCCAGCAGCAGGGACAGGGATAGGAGCATAGAAAAACTGTTTTTT
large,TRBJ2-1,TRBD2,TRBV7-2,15,CASSLGLAGGNEQFF,TGTGCCAGCAGCTTAGGACTAGCGGGGGGCAATGAGCAGTTCTTC
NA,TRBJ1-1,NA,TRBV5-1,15,CASSLAQGWGTEAFF,TGCGCCAGCAGCTTGGCTCAGGGATGGGGCACTGAAGCTTTCTTT
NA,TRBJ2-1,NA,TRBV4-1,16,CASSQDDPAGFNEQFF,TGCGCCAGCAGCCAAGACGATCCGGCAGGGTTTAATGAGCAGTTCTTC
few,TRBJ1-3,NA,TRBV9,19,CASSVAGRAYSHSGNTIYF,TGTGCCAGCAGCGTAGCCGGCAGAGCTTATTCCCACTCTGGAAACACCATATATTTT
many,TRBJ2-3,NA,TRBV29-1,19,CSVAGGTTPGLAKTNTQYF,TGCAGCGTTGCAGGGGGCACCACTCCAGGACTAGCCAAAACCAATACGCAGTATTTT
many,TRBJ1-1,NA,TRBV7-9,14,CASSPDSPGTEAFF,TGTGCCAGCAGCCCGGACAGCCCGGGGACTGAAGCTTTCTTT
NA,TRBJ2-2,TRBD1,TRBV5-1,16,CASSYERDSVSGELFF,TGCGCCAGCAGCTACGAGAGGGACAGCGTTTCCGGGGAGCTGTTTTTT
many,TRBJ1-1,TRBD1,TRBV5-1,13,CASSRTGVTEAFF,TGCGCCAGCAGCCGGACAGGGGTTACTGAAGCTTTCTTT
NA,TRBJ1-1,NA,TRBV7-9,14,CASSRFGRDTEAFF,TGTGCCAGCAGCCGGTTCGGAAGGGACACTGAAGCTTTCTTT
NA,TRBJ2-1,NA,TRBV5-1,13,CASSGRGRDEQFF,TGCGCCAGCAGTGGCAGGGGAAGGGATGAGCAGTTCTTC
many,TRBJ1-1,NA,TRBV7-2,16,CASSLDGHRGNTEAFF,TGTGCCAGCAGCTTAGACGGACACCGTGGGAACACTGAAGCTTTCTTT
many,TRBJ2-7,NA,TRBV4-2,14,CASSQEIRNYEQYF,TGTGCCAGCAGCCAAGAGATCCGAAACTACGAGCAGTACTTC
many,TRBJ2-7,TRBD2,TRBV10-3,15,CATRRGGGLPYEQYF,TGTGCCACCCGACGGGGTGGGGGACTACCCTACGAGCAGTACTTC
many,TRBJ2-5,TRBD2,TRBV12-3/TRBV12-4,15,CASGGLAGRQETQYF,TGTGCCAGCGGGGGACTAGCGGGCCGTCAAGAGACCCAGTACTTC
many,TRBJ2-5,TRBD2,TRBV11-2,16,CASSTRTSGRQETQYF,TGTGCCAGCAGCACCCGGACTAGCGGCCGCCAAGAGACCCAGTACTTC
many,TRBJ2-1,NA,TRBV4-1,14,CASSQDPGTPGVVF,TGCGCCAGCAGCCAGGACCCGGGGACGCCCGGAGTGGTCTTC
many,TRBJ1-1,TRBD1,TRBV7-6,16,CASSLVSKTGGGSAFF,TGTGCCAGCAGCTTAGTATCTAAGACAGGGGGCGGCTCAGCTTTCTTT
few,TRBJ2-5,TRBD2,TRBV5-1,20,CASSYHALAGVLGSQETQYF,TGCGCCAGCAGCTATCACGCCCTAGCGGGGGTCCTCGGGAGCCAAGAGACCCAGTACTTC
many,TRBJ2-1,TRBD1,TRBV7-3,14,CASSRGQGYLEQFF,TGTGCCAGCAGCCGAGGACAGGGGTACTTAGAGCAGTTCTTC
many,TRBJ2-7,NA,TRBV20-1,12,CSASDDLYEQYF,TGCAGTGCTTCGGACGATCTCTACGAGCAGTACTTC
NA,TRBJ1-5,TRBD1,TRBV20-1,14,CSVTGGRSNQPQHF,TGCAGTGTGACAGGGGGCCGGAGCAATCAGCCCCAGCATTTT
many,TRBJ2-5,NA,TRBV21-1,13,CASSTRVQETQYF,TGTGCCAGCAGCACCCGGGTGCAAGAGACCCAGTACTTC
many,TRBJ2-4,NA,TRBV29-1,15,CSVVRRAANKNIQYF,TGCAGCGTTGTGAGGAGGGCAGCTAACAAAAACATTCAGTACTTC